This passage covers 21 T cell receptor beta chains from one sample sequenced in a study of blood T cell repertoires in COVID-19. Clones were sequenced by immunoSEQ multiplex PCR, and TCRdb holds only the in-frame ones, with some missing. Among a few hundred thousand clones, 87% were seen once, and the ten largest hold 1.9%. Sequencing input: PBMCs or T cells enriched from blood (not recorded which). Receptor source: a man aged 35 to 55 in a cohort exposed to, infected with or recovered from COVID-19 (not recorded which).

The chain carries TRBV13 and TRBJ2-7, with 8 nucleotides matching TRBD1. There are 15 residues in the CDR3. The junction had 10 bases not matched to a gene; V was cut back by 3 bases and J by 6 bases. CDR1 PRHDT and CDR2 FYEKMQ come from the germline V gene (reference sequence). The CDR3 DNA is TGTGCCAGCAGCTTGCAGGGGGCGGTATTAGGCGAGCAGTACTTC. Encoded protein: CASSLQGAVLGEQYF.

The rearrangement uses TRBV10-2 and TRBJ2-5; D is unresolved. The CDR3 runs to 14 residues. CDR1 WSHSY and CDR2 SAAADI come from the germline V gene. V shed 2 bases and J shed 2 bases, with 9 bases lying between them. As DNA, the CDR3 is TGCGCCAGCAGTGAGAACAGAAGACAAGAGACCCAGTACTTC. Protein product: CASSENRRQETQYF.

DNA for the CDR3: TGCGCCAGCAGCTTAGCGGGAAGAGGGGTCTACGAGCAGTACTTC. It is translated as CASSLAGRGVYEQYF. The chain carries TRBV5-1 and TRBJ2-7, with 7 bases aligning to TRBD2. Looked up from germline, CDR1 is SGHRS and CDR2 is YFSETQ. The CDR3 consists of 15 residues. V was clipped by 2 bases and J by 3 bases; unmatched bases: 8.

The CDR3 sequence: CASTRGTEAFF. DNA for the CDR3: TGCGCCAGCACCAGGGGTACTGAAGCTTTCTTT. The V gene is TRBV10-1, the J gene TRBJ1-1; D may be TRBD1 (6 bases). CDR3 size: 11 residues. Trimming removed 7 bases from V and 5 bases from J, with 8 bases in between. The germline CDR1 and CDR2 sequences are WNHNN and SYGVQD (reference sequence).

The chain couples TRBV28 to TRBJ2-7; 7 positions match TRBD2. V was pared by 2 bases and J by 5 bases, with 9 bases of the junction left unmatched. This CDR3 has 15 residues. The germline CDR1 and CDR2 sequences are MDHEN and SYDVKM. CDR3 sequence reads: CASSLAGVGGHEQYF. The CDR3 DNA reads TGTGCCAGCAGTTTAGCGGGAGTTGGCGGTCACGAGCAGTACTTC.

V is TRBV11-2 and J is TRBJ2-3, with D perhaps matching TRBD2 (5 bases). The CDR3 length is 15 residues. Trimming cost V 0 bases and J 4 bases, with 11 bases left between them. CDR1 is SGHAT, CDR2 FQNNGV, per germline. The CDR3 here is CASSLDRGSADTQYF. CDR3 nucleotides: TGTGCCAGCAGCTTAGATCGGGGTAGCGCAGATACGCAGTATTTT.

The chain combines TRBV5-1 with TRBJ1-1, with D unresolved. V shed 2 bases and J shed 1 base, with 6 bases lying between them. The CDR3 covers 13 residues. Germline CDR1 reads SGHRS; CDR2 reads YFSETQ. The CDR3 DNA sequence: TGCGCCAGCAGCTTCATCGGGAACACTGAAGCTTTCTTT. Translating it yields CASSFIGNTEAFF.

The chain links TRBV30 to TRBJ2-3; D may be TRBD2 (5 bases). V lost 1 base and J 0 bases, leaving 8 bases between the germline ends. The CDR3 covers 14 residues. Germline CDR1 and CDR2: GTSNPN and SVGIG (reference sequence). This CDR3 is CAWSGGLSTDTQYF. The CDR3 DNA follows: TGTGCCTGGAGTGGCGGGCTCAGCACAGATACGCAGTATTTT.

The chain combines TRBV11-1 with TRBJ1-1; TRBD1 agrees at 9 bases. This CDR3 is 14 amino acids long. CDR1 is SGHAT and CDR2 is FQDESV in the germline V gene (reference sequence). After removal of 7 bases from V and 0 bases from J, the junction contained 3 bases not matched to a gene. CDR3 coding DNA: TGTGCCAGCACCTGGGACAGGGTGAACACTGAAGCTTTCTTT. Protein: CASTWDRVNTEAFF.

For the CDR3, the DNA is TGTGCCAGCAGCTTAATCGGACTGATGAACACTGAAGCTTTCTTT. This encodes CASSLIGLMNTEAFF. The rearrangement uses TRBV7-9 and TRBJ1-1; D gene ambiguous. This CDR3 contains 15 residues. The V gene's germline CDR1 is SEHNR and CDR2 FQNEAQ (reference sequence). V was cut by 2 bases and J by 0 bases, with 10 bases left in between.

The rearrangement links TRBV2 to TRBJ2-7, with a possible D match to TRBD1 (5 bases). The CDR3 loop spans 14 amino acids. V was pared by 3 bases and J by 3 bases, with 12 bases between. The germline V gene has CDR1 SNHLY and CDR2 FYNNEI. CDR3 coding DNA: TGTGCCAGCAGTGAGCAGGGATCCGTCTACGAGCAGTACTTC. It is translated as CASSEQGSVYEQYF.

This clone was recorded once. V gene TRBV20-1 combines with J gene TRBJ2-5; no clear D gene. Trimming stripped 3 bases from V and 5 bases from J, with 7 bases between. The CDR3 runs 11 residues. The germline V gene encodes CDR1 DFQATT and CDR2 SNEGSKA (reference sequence). CDR3 region: CSASSGETQYF. The CDR3 coding sequence is TGCAGTGCTAGCTCCGGGGAGACCCAGTACTTC.

This clone was detected only a few times. V is TRBV18 and J is TRBJ1-3; D possibly corresponds to TRBD1 (5 bases). The CDR3 extends over 16 amino acids. Germline CDR1 reads KGHSH; CDR2 reads LQKENI. The ends were cut back, 3 bases at V and 0 bases at J, with 12 bases in the middle. The CDR3 DNA sequence: TGTGCCAGCTCACCGGGGTCCGGGGGCTCTGGAAACACCATATATTTT. Amino acids: CASSPGSGGSGNTIYF.

The V call is TRBV30, the J call TRBJ2-1; TRBD2 might be the D (6 bases). Germline lookup yields CDR1 GTSNPN and CDR2 SVGIG (reference sequence). The CDR3 contains 16 residues. The V end was cut by 0 bases, the J end by 8 bases, with 20 bases between. The CDR3 is CAWSVPGSPLGYEQFF. The CDR3 DNA follows: TGTGCCTGGAGTGTACCCGGGAGCCCCCTCGGCTATGAGCAGTTCTTC.

This chain joins TRBV29-1 and TRBJ1-2; D not resolved. Trimming took 1 base from V and 2 from J, leaving 8 bases between them. The CDR3 runs 13 residues. Germline V lookup: CDR1 SQVTM, CDR2 ANQGSEA. CDR3 sequence: CSVEGSTNYGYTF. For the CDR3, the DNA is TGCAGCGTTGAAGGTAGCACGAACTATGGCTACACCTTC.

J is TRBJ2-1 and V is TRBV5-1; no firm D call. Germline CDR1 SGHRS, CDR2 YFSETQ. V was trimmed by 1 base and J by 0 bases, leaving 11 bases between them. The CDR3 runs to 16 residues. The DNA for the CDR3 is TGCGCCAGCAGCTTGCGCACTACGTACTCCTACAATGAGCAGTTCTTC. It is translated as CASSLRTTYSYNEQFF.

The genes are TRBV5-1 and TRBJ2-7; 7 bases are shared with TRBD1. The germline V gene has CDR1 SGHRS and CDR2 YFSETQ. J lost 4 bases, V lost 0 bases, and 1 base had no gene match. This CDR3 comprises 13 residues. The CDR3 sequence is CASSLDRGYEQYF. The CDR3 bases are TGCGCCAGCAGCTTGGACAGGGGTTACGAGCAGTACTTC.

The gene calls are TRBV5-4 and TRBJ2-2; TRBD2 matches 12 bases. This CDR3 spans 14 amino acids. Trimming took 7 bases from V and 4 from J; bases not matched to a gene: 2. Germline-derived CDR1 and CDR2 are SGHNT and YYREEE (reference sequence). This chain's CDR3 is CASGLAGITGELFF. The CDR3 nucleotides read TGTGCCAGCGGACTAGCGGGGATCACCGGGGAGCTGTTTTTT.

V gene TRBV18 combines with J gene TRBJ1-1; D is unclear. The V gene lost 4 bases and the J gene lost 4 bases, with 13 bases spanning the gap. Germline V gene lookup returns CDR1 KGHSH and CDR2 LQKENI. The CDR3 sequence is 14 residues long. CDR3 bases: TGTGCCAGCTCACACAATGAACAGAGCACTGAAGCTTTCTTT. Residues: CASSHNEQSTEAFF. The full variable domain, completed using reference TRBV18 and TRBJ1-1, is NAGVMQNPRHLVRRRGQEARLRCSPMKGHSHVYWYRQLPEEGLKFMVYLQKENIIDESGMPKERFSAEFPKEGPSILRIQQVVRGDSAAYFCASSHNEQSTEAFFGQGTRLTVV.

The J gene is TRBJ1-5, the V gene TRBV28, with D tentatively TRBD1 (5 bases). The CDR3 extends over 14 amino acids. From germline, CDR1 is MDHEN and CDR2 SYDVKM. Trimming removed 6 bases at V and 5 bases at J, with 14 bases between. CDR3 sequence: CASRRPGGDQPQHF. The CDR3 DNA follows: TGTGCCAGCAGACGACCGGGGGGTGATCAGCCCCAGCATTTT.

The V gene is TRBV2, the J gene TRBJ1-5; 12 bases line up with TRBD1. This CDR3 contains 16 residues. V shed 5 bases and J 6 bases; nucleotides not matched to a gene: 8. CDR1 and CDR2 from the germline V gene are SNHLY and FYNNEI. The CDR3 region has the DNA TGTGCCAGCAGTATCGACCGGGACAGGGGGCGTCAGCCCCAGCATTTT. Its translation is CASSIDRDRGRQPQHF. The complete variable domain, with remaining parts taken from reference TRBV2 and TRBJ1-5, reads EPEVTQTPSHQVTQMGQEVILRCVPISNHLYFYWYRQILGQKVEFLVSFYNNEISEKSEIFDDQFSVERPDGSNFTLKIRSTKLEDSAMYFCASSIDRDRGRQPQHFGDGTRLSIL.